The clone carrying this TCR beta chain was observed a single time. Antigen specificity is unknown. The germline V gene has CDR1 MNHEY and CDR2 SVGAGI. Trimming removed 4 bases from V and 4 bases from J; junction bases left unmatched: 5. This CDR3 comprises 14 residues. This sample is part of a study of blood T cells in healthy people across ages. Study-wide results and caveats: Measured against age, TCR beta diversity per million T cells decreased in a roughly linear manner.

Next came a second PCR, run for about 7 to 12 cycles, which used a sample-barcoded 5' primer along with a J-beta primer mix. In TCRdb, the 5' RACE reads were re-called with MiXCR into one record per CDR3 protein. The sample includes about 1.4 million distinct CDR3 sequences, 59% of them seen just once. Healthy Caucasians from Russia aged roughly 6 to 95 served as donors. This sequence originates from a man younger than 30 in good health. J is TRBJ2-5 and V is TRBV6-5; 8 bases are a match to TRBD1. Material for sequencing was blood. The CDR3 reads CASSWTGSGETQYF. The CDR3 nucleotides read TGTGCCAGCAGTTGGACAGGGAGTGGAGAGACCCAGTACTTC.